The T cell receptor (beta chain) under discussion was sequenced for a study of PD-L1 blockade in urothelial cancer. Study context: Timepoints chosen for blood analysis were 3 weeks (second dose) and 6 weeks after treatment start. Study-level findings and limits: In blood at 3 weeks, tumor-associated clones expanded more among patients with durable benefit.

Profiled with immunoSEQ multiplex PCR; TCRdb holds only in-frame clones, not every one. The sample yields 38,000 or so clones, around four fifths seen once. With regard to this clone: Antigen unknown.

Trimming removed 6 bases from V and 2 bases from J, with 14 bases in between. The CDR3 spans 14 residues. Germline-derived CDR1 and CDR2 are MNHEY and SVGAGI. This TCR came from a man in his 60s with urothelial cancer. Specimen: PBMCs, collected around atezolizumab (anti-PD-L1) treatment. The chain couples TRBV6-5 to TRBJ2-7; weak D call: TRBD2 (6 bases). The CDR3 coding sequence is TGTGCCAGCAGCCTCGGGGGTGGGACCTACGAGCAGTACTTC. Translated: CASSLGGGTYEQYF.